These 20 T cell receptor beta chains were sequenced from one sample in a study of blood T cells in healthy people across ages. Sample-barcoded 5' priming and a J-beta primer mix drove a second PCR of roughly 6 to 12 cycles. TCRdb re-called the 5' RACE reads with MiXCR, one entry per CDR3 protein. The data contain about 1.5 million distinct CDR3 sequences, under 55% of them singletons. What was sequenced was blood. The receptor set was obtained from a woman between 18 and 30 years old in good health.

The rearrangement uses TRBV20-1 and TRBJ2-5; 8 nucleotides match TRBD2. CDR1 and CDR2 (germline): DFQATT, SNEGSKA (reference sequence). With V trimmed by 3 bases and J by 5 bases, 11 bases remained unmatched. This CDR3 is built from 15 residues. CDR3 sequence reads: CSASKREGQLETQYF. The CDR3 region has the DNA TGCAGTGCTAGTAAACGGGAGGGCCAGTTGGAGACCCAGTACTTC.

Ten or more counts support this clonotype. The chain carries TRBV12-3 or TRBV12-4 and TRBJ2-1, with unresolved D. V dropped 3 bases and J dropped 5 bases, with 11 bases sitting between them. The CDR3 runs to 14 residues. The CDR3 coding sequence is TGTGCCAGCAGTTTCGTCGGTGGGGACAATGAGCAGTTCTTC. Amino acids: CASSFVGGDNEQFF.

The chain joins TRBV27 to TRBJ2-3; 8 nucleotides line up with TRBD2. CDR1 and CDR2 (germline): MNHEY, SMNVEV (reference sequence). The length of the CDR3 is 14 residues. The V gene end was trimmed by 5 bases and the J gene end by 7 bases; junction bases not matched to a gene: 8. This CDR3 is CASSTGLGPNTQYF. In DNA, the CDR3 is TGTGCCAGCAGTACGGGACTAGGTCCAAATACGCAGTATTTT.

This clonotype was seen only a few times. V usage is TRBV6-5 and J usage is TRBJ2-5; the match to TRBD2 covers 8 bases. Germline V gives CDR1 MNHEY, CDR2 SVGAGI. J lost 11 bases, V lost 3 bases, and 8 bases had no gene match. The CDR3 length is 13 residues. Written as DNA, the CDR3 is TGTGCCAGCAGTTATAGCGGGGTCAATGAGCAGTACTTC. It codes for CASSYSGVNEQYF.

The rearrangement joins TRBV7-2 to TRBJ2-1; the match to TRBD2 covers 9 bases. Matching the DNA end better, TRBJ2-7 makes the J call doubtful. This CDR3 is built from 16 residues. CDR1 and CDR2 from the germline V gene are SGHTA and FQGNSA. The CDR3 is CASSLGRTSAHNEQYF. The CDR3 DNA sequence: TGTGCCAGCAGCTTAGGTAGGACTAGCGCTCACAATGAGCAGTACTTC.

This clonotype has a handful of counts. The V call is TRBV28, the J call TRBJ1-1; D is uncertain. CDR1 and CDR2 from the germline V gene are MDHEN and SYDVKM. This CDR3 is 11 amino acids long. Trimming stripped 6 bases from V and 6 bases from J, with 8 bases between. The CDR3 loop reads CASRSAPEAFF. The CDR3 DNA sequence: TGTGCCAGCAGATCTGCCCCTGAAGCTTTCTTT.

This clonotype was detected a few times. The V and J genes are TRBV7-2 and TRBJ2-5; perhaps TRBD2 as D (5 bases). V was pared by 6 bases and J by 1 base, with 12 bases between. Germline V CDR1 and CDR2: SGHTA, FQGNSA. This CDR3 has 14 amino acids. The CDR3 DNA reads as TGTGCCAGCAGTGCGGGTAGAGGCCAAGAGACCCAGTACTTC. This translates into CASSAGRGQETQYF. Full variable domain (remainder filled in from reference TRBV7-2 and TRBJ2-5): GAGVSQSPSNKVTEKGKDVELRCDPISGHTALYWYRQSLGQGLEFLIYFQGNSAPDKSGLPSDRFSAERTGGSVSTLTIQRTQQEDSAVYLCASSAGRGQETQYFGPGTRLLVL.

The chain recombines TRBV5-6 with TRBJ1-5, with D unresolved. Trimming took off 4 bases at V and 6 bases at J, with 8 bases between the two ends. This CDR3 is 12 amino acids long. From germline, CDR1 is SGHDT and CDR2 YYEEEE. CDR3 coding DNA: TGTGCCAGCAGCAACATGGGTCAGCCCCAGCATTTT. The encoded protein is CASSNMGQPQHF.

V and J are TRBV9 and TRBJ1-1; a weak D match, TRBD1 (5 bases). The CDR3 loop spans 14 amino acids. The germline CDR1 and CDR2 sequences are SGDLS and YYNGEE. V was clipped by 1 base and J by 3 bases, with 10 bases between them. CDR3 bases: TGTGCCAGCAGCGTAAGGGGAGGGGACACTGAAGCTTTCTTT. It encodes CASSVRGGDTEAFF.

This clonotype showed up just a few times. The V call is TRBV4-3, the J call TRBJ2-4; D tentatively fits TRBD1 or TRBD2 (5 bases each). The CDR3 is 14 residues long. Trimming cost V 4 bases and J 13 bases, with 20 bases left between them. Germline lookup yields CDR1 LGHNA and CDR2 YSLEER. CDR3: CASSPDLGGREQYF. CDR3 nucleotide sequence: TGCGCCAGCAGCCCAGACCTTGGGGGTAGGGAGCAGTACTTC.

In its sample, this clonotype was seen a few times. The rearrangement uses TRBV20-1 and TRBJ1-2, with D tentatively TRBD1 (6 bases). The CDR3 is 12 residues long. Germline CDR1 is DFQATT and CDR2 is SNEGSKA (reference sequence). CDR3 sequence reads: CRGGGPDYGYTF. The CDR3 region has the DNA TGCAGGGGTGGGGGGCCGGACTATGGCTACACCTTC.

The V call is TRBV7-2, the J call TRBJ2-7; D may be TRBD2 (6 bases). The germline V and J ends were trimmed by 4 bases and 7 bases, with 23 bases remaining between them. Germline-derived CDR1 and CDR2 are SGHTA and FQGNSA. This CDR3 contains 16 residues. CDR3 bases: TGTGCCAGCAGCTATATGACCGGGACTGTGTTGGGGGAGCAGTACTTC. Protein product: CASSYMTGTVLGEQYF.

V and J are TRBV28 and TRBJ1-6; 7 bases fit TRBD1. The CDR3 has 14 residues. Germline loops: CDR1 MDHEN, CDR2 SYDVKM. V was pared by 5 bases and J by 8 bases, with 6 bases of the junction left unmatched. CDR3 region: CASSPGQMYSPLHF. The CDR3 region has the DNA TGTGCCAGCAGTCCGGGACAGATGTATTCACCCCTCCACTTT.

The J gene is TRBJ1-5, the V gene TRBV7-9; 9 bases align to TRBD1. Germline lookup yields CDR1 SEHNR and CDR2 FQNEAQ (reference sequence). The CDR3 is 16 amino acids. The V segment lost 5 bases and the J segment 6 bases; nucleotides outside the gene matches: 11. CDR3 in amino acids: CASSNMAGTGIQPQHF. The CDR3 nucleotides are TGTGCCAGCAGCAACATGGCCGGGACAGGGATTCAGCCCCAGCATTTT.

This clonotype was detected only a few times. This chain connects TRBV7-9 to TRBJ1-4; D call uncertain. V was cut by 6 bases and J by 1 base, with 15 bases left in between. CDR3 length equals 16 residues. Germline V gene sequence: CDR1 SEHNR, CDR2 FQNEAQ (reference sequence). The CDR3 nucleotides are TGTGCCAGCAGTTGGGCGGCGGGGTTAACTAATGAAAAACTGTTTTTT. It encodes CASSWAAGLTNEKLFF.

The chain recombines TRBV15 with TRBJ2-1; possible D gene TRBD2, 5 bases. The J call is in doubt because the DNA end fits TRBJ2-7 better. Germline V lookup: CDR1 LNHNV, CDR2 YYDKDF (reference sequence). This CDR3 contains 15 residues. The CDR3 sequence: CATSRDRRTYNEQYF. The CDR3 bases are TGTGCCACCAGCAGAGATAGGAGGACCTACAATGAGCAGTACTTC.

The chain recombines TRBV7-2 with TRBJ1-1; D ambiguous. Germline CDR1 is SGHTA and CDR2 is FQGNSA. The ends were cut back, 1 base at V and 0 bases at J, with 9 bases in the middle. This CDR3 spans 15 amino acids. CDR3 sequence (DNA): TGTGCCAGCAGCTTAGTGCCGCTAGTGAACACTGAAGCTTTCTTT. Translating it yields CASSLVPLVNTEAFF.

This clonotype was counted only a few times. The genes are TRBV7-9 and TRBJ2-1; D is perhaps TRBD2 (6 bases). Trimming took 2 bases from V and 7 from J, leaving 18 bases between them. The CDR3 length is 16 residues. From germline, CDR1 is SEHNR and CDR2 FQNEAQ (reference sequence). The CDR3 nucleotides read TGTGCCAGCAGCTTAAGGTTACTGGGACGGGGGAATGAGCAGTTCTTC. Encoded protein: CASSLRLLGRGNEQFF.

The CDR3 nucleotides are TGCAGTGCGCAGGGGGTAGCGGGGGACGCGTTGAAAGAGACCCAGTACTTC. Amino acid sequence: CSAQGVAGDALKETQYF. The chain links TRBV20-1 to TRBJ2-5, with TRBD2 matching over 9 bases. With V trimmed by 6 bases and J by 3 bases, 17 bases remained unmatched. This CDR3 is built from 17 residues. CDR1 is DFQATT, CDR2 SNEGSKA, per germline (reference sequence).

This clonotype was observed a single time. A much larger clonotype is one base distant, so this may be a read error. V gene TRBV10-3 combines with J gene TRBJ2-7, with D possibly being TRBD2 (6 bases). This CDR3 is built from 14 residues. Germline CDR1 ENHRY, CDR2 SYGVKD. CDR3 bases: TGTGCCATCAGTTCTGGGACTTCCCCCTACGAGAAGTACTTC. Translation gives CAISSGTSPYEKYF.